These T cell receptor beta chains were read from a single sample in a study of blood T cell repertoires in COVID-19. TCRdb's table, derived via immunoSEQ multiplex PCR, lists solely in-frame clones and lacks some. This repertoire shows a few hundred thousand clones, about 93% found once; its top ten account for around 6.8%. What was sequenced was peripheral blood. The receptor source for this set is a woman in her 30s with COVID-19, enrolled during active disease. CDR3s include the opening cysteine and the closing phenylalanine or tryptophan. Each record gives: D gene, J gene, V gene, CDR3 protein. The D gene is left open where the match is weak.

d_call: TRBD2
j_call: TRBJ2-1
v_call: TRBV5-1
cdr3_aa: CASNGGLLNNEQFF

d_call: TRBD2
j_call: TRBJ2-7
v_call: TRBV4-2
cdr3_aa: CASSQDEGGAYEQYF

d_call: NA
j_call: TRBJ1-4
v_call: TRBV14
cdr3_aa: CASSQGGGALEKLFF

d_call: NA
j_call: TRBJ1-5
v_call: TRBV5-8
cdr3_aa: CASSLGNTGSNQPQHF

d_call: TRBD1
j_call: TRBJ2-5
v_call: TRBV29-1
cdr3_aa: CSVEEADRGKTQYF

d_call: NA
j_call: TRBJ1-3
v_call: TRBV5-1
cdr3_aa: CASSLAPVSGNTIYF

d_call: NA
j_call: TRBJ2-7
v_call: TRBV7-2
cdr3_aa: CASSLARDSGEQYF

d_call: TRBD1
j_call: TRBJ2-5
v_call: TRBV28
cdr3_aa: CASSSDRVPETQYF

d_call: NA
j_call: TRBJ2-4
v_call: TRBV28
cdr3_aa: CASSPPGHAKNIQYF

d_call: TRBD1
j_call: TRBJ1-5
v_call: TRBV7-9
cdr3_aa: CASSRQGYQPQHF

d_call: NA
j_call: TRBJ2-2
v_call: TRBV15
cdr3_aa: CATSSPGEWNTGELFF

d_call: TRBD2
j_call: TRBJ2-7
v_call: TRBV27
cdr3_aa: CASSLEGGLAGRSYEQYF

d_call: NA
j_call: TRBJ2-6
v_call: TRBV30
cdr3_aa: CAWSVHRGFLIPGANVLTF

d_call: TRBD1
j_call: TRBJ1-3
v_call: TRBV11-2
cdr3_aa: CASSPRGQSGNTIYF

d_call: TRBD2
j_call: TRBJ2-3
v_call: TRBV7-2
cdr3_aa: CASSELAGGLDTQYF

d_call: NA
j_call: TRBJ2-7
v_call: TRBV7-2
cdr3_aa: CASSLGQIQYYEQYF

d_call: TRBD1
j_call: TRBJ1-3
v_call: TRBV5-5
cdr3_aa: CASSLGDSRNSGNTIYF

d_call: TRBD1
j_call: TRBJ2-1
v_call: TRBV7-9
cdr3_aa: CASSSLQPGQGVYEQFF